This passage covers 3 T cell receptor beta chains from one sample sequenced in a study of CD8 T cells in ankylosing spondylitis. General study findings and limits: Apparently characteristic of ankylosing spondylitis blood was a TCR beta motif (about eight highly homologous variants).

No antigen is known for these receptors. Using its own MiXCR run on the 5' RACE reads, TCRdb lists one record per CDR3 protein. This sample has about 510,000 distinct CDR3 sequences, with approximately 5% found just once. Sequencing was done on a sample of blood, either unsorted or a sorted T cell fraction (not recorded which). The receptor set was obtained from a male donor with ankylosing spondylitis.

This clonotype has just a few counts. The chain combines TRBV18 with TRBJ2-3; 8 nucleotides agree with TRBD2. Germline assignment: CDR1 KGHSH and CDR2 LQKENI. Losses at the gene ends were 6 bases for V and 4 bases for J; bases not matched to a gene: 9. This CDR3 spans 15 amino acids. CDR3 bases: TGTGCCAGCTCGCTGTTAGCGGGGCACTCAGATACGCAGTATTTT. This codes for CASSLLAGHSDTQYF.

This clonotype was recorded at least ten times. The rearrangement joins TRBV27 to TRBJ2-3, with 9 positions matching TRBD1. CDR3 size: 16 residues. Germline loops: CDR1 MNHEY, CDR2 SMNVEV (reference sequence). V was clipped by 8 bases and J by 4 bases; unmatched bases: 13. This CDR3 is CASFQRDREKPDTQYF. The CDR3 DNA is TGTGCCAGCTTCCAAAGGGACAGGGAGAAACCAGATACGCAGTATTTT.

This clonotype was seen at least ten times. The rearrangement joins TRBV5-1 to TRBJ1-5, with a weak D call TRBD1 (5 bases). Per the germline V gene, CDR1 is SGHRS and CDR2 is YFSETQ. Trimming took off 4 bases at V and 4 bases at J, with 15 bases between the two ends. This CDR3 region has 15 residues. Here the CDR3 reads CASSPVGGLNQPQHF. The DNA for the CDR3 is TGCGCCAGCAGCCCGGTCGGGGGATTGAATCAGCCCCAGCATTTT. The whole variable domain, remainder taken from reference TRBV5-1 and TRBJ1-5, is KAGVTQTPRYLIKTRGQQVTLSCSPISGHRSVSWYQQTPGQGLQFLFEYFSETQRNKGNFPGRFSGRQFSNSRSEMNVSTLELGDSALYLCASSPVGGLNQPQHFGDGTRLSIL.